The rows below give T cell receptor beta chains drawn from one sample of a study of OX40 agonist ivuxolimab in advanced cancers. The method was immunoSEQ multiplex PCR; TCRdb's version includes in-frame clones alone and lacks a portion of them. The sample records 65,000 to 80,000 clones, 90% to 95% being singletons. The sample in question was CD4+ or CD8+ T cells sorted from blood, obtained in a trial of the OX40 agonist ivuxolimab. The receptors derive from an adult with an advanced solid tumor such as melanoma, head and neck, liver or kidney cancer. Each CDR3 is given with its conserved first and last residue. The D gene is left open where the match is weak. The listing skips clone size in some rows; elsewhere it reads once, few, many or a size class.

>TRBV7-2|NA|TRBJ2-7|NA|13
TGTGCCAGCAGCTTCTCCCACCGGGGAGAGCAGTACTTC
CASSFSHRGEQYF
>TRBV5-8|once|TRBJ2-1|NA|13
TGTGCCAGCAGCCCCTTTGACAACAATGAGCAGTTCTTC
CASSPFDNNEQFF
>TRBV15|NA|TRBJ2-5|NA|14
TGTGCCACCAGCAGGGAAGGGACACAAGAGACCCAGTACTTC
CATSREGTQETQYF
>TRBV28|NA|TRBJ2-7|NA|13
TGTGCCAGCAGTTTACTGTGGCTGGGCGAGCAGTACTTC
CASSLLWLGEQYF
>TRBV6-5|NA|TRBJ1-5|NA|15
TGTGCCAGCAGCCGCACCCGGGACAGCAATCAGCCCCAGCATTTT
CASSRTRDSNQPQHF
>TRBV27|NA|TRBJ1-5|NA|13
TGTGCCAGCGGGGGACCCACCAATCAGCCCCAGCATTTT
CASGGPTNQPQHF
>TRBV6-6|NA|TRBJ2-7|NA|13
TGTGCCAGCCTAAGGGACACATCCTACGAGCAGTACTTC
CASLRDTSYEQYF
>TRBV5-1|NA|TRBJ2-7|TRBD1|14
TGCGCCAGCAGCTTGTTCGGGGACAGCGTTGAGCAGTACTTC
CASSLFGDSVEQYF
>TRBV27|few|TRBJ2-3|TRBD1|16
TGTGCCAGCAGTTCAGAGGACAGGGGCTTCACAGATACGCAGTATTTT
CASSSEDRGFTDTQYF
>TRBV6-1|NA|TRBJ1-5|NA|15
TGTGCCAGCAGTGAAAGTCCGTGGGACAATCAGCCCCAGCATTTT
CASSESPWDNQPQHF
>TRBV7-2|NA|TRBJ2-1|NA|13
TGTGCCAGCAGCTTAGCAGCTTACAATGAGCAGTTCTTC
CASSLAAYNEQFF